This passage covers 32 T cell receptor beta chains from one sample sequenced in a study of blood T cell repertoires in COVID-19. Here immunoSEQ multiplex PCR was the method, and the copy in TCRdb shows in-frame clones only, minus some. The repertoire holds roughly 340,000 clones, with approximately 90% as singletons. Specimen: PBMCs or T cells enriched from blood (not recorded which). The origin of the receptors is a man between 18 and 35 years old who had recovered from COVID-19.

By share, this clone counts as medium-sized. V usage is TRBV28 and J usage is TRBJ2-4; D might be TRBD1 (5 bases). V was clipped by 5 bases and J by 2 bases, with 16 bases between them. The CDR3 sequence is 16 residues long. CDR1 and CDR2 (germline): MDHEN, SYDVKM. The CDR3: CASSGLGDFSKNIQYF. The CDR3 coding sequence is TGTGCCAGCAGTGGCCTAGGGGATTTCTCCAAAAACATTCAGTACTTC.

The CDR3 coding sequence is TGTGCCAGCAGCTTGGGTGGGACGGGGACTCGGAGGGAGCAGTACTTC. This translates into CASSLGGTGTRREQYF. The chain uses TRBV5-8 and TRBJ2-7, with a possible D match to TRBD2 (6 bases). The CDR3 is 16 amino acids. V shed 0 bases and J shed 7 bases, with 20 bases lying between them. Germline CDR1 reads SGHTS; CDR2 reads YDEGEE. Full variable domain (remainder filled in from reference TRBV5-8 and TRBJ2-7): EAGVTQSPTHLIKTRGQQATLRCSPISGHTSVYWYQQALGLGLQFLLWYDEGEERNRGNFPPRFSGRQFPNYSSELNVNALELEDSALYLCASSLGGTGTRREQYFGPGTRLTVT.

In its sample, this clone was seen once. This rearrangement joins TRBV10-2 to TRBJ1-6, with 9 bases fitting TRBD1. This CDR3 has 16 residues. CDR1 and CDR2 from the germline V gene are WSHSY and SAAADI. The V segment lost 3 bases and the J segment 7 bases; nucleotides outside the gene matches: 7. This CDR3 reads CASSESRGQGNSPLHF. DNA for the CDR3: TGCGCCAGCAGTGAAAGTCGGGGACAGGGAAATTCACCCCTCCACTTT.

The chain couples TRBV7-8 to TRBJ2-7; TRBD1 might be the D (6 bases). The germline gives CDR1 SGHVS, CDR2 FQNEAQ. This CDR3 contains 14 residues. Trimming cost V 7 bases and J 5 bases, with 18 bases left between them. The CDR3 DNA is TGTGCCAGCACCTCCAATAAGGGGGACGACGAGCAGTACTTC. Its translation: CASTSNKGDDEQYF. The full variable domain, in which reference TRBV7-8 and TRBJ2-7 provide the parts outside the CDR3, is GAGVSQSPRYKVAKRGQDVALRCDPISGHVSLFWYQQALGQGPEFLTYFQNEAQLDKSGLPSDRFFAERPEGSVSTLKIQRTQQEDSAVYLCASTSNKGDDEQYFGPGTRLTVT.

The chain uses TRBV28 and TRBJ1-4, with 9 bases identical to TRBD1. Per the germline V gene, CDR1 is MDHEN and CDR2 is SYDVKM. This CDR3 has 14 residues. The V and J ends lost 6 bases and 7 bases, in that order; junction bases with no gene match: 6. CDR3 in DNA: TGTGCCAGCAGGTCGGGACAGGGCGGTGAAAAACTGTTTTTT. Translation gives CASRSGQGGEKLFF.

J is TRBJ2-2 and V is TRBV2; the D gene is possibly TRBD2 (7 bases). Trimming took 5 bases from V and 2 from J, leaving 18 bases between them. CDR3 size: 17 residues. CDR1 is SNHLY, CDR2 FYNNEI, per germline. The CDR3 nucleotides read TGTGCCAGCAGTCTCTTTCGCGGGGGCCGAAACACCGGGGAGCTGTTTTTT. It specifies CASSLFRGGRNTGELFF.

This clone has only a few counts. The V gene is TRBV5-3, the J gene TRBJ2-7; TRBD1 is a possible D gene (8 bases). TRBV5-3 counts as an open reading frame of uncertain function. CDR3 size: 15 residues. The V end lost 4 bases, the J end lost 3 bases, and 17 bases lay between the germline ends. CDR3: CARSQRTGRDYEQYF. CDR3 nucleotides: TGTGCCAGAAGCCAGAGGACAGGGAGGGACTACGAGCAGTACTTC.

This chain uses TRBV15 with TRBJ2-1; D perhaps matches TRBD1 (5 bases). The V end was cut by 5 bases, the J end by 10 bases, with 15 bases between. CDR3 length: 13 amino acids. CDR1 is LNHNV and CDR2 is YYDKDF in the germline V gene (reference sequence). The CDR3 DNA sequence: TGTGCCACCAGCCAGAAGGGGTTCGGGGAGCAGTTCTTC. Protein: CATSQKGFGEQFF.

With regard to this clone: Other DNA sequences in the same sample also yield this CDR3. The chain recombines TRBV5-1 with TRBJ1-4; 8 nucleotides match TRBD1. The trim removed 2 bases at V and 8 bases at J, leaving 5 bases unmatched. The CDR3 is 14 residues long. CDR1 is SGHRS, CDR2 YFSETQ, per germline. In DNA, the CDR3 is TGCGCCAGCAGCTTCGGACAGGGTGGGGAAAAACTGTTTTTT. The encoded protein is CASSFGQGGEKLFF. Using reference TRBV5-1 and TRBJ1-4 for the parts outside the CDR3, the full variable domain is KAGVTQTPRYLIKTRGQQVTLSCSPISGHRSVSWYQQTPGQGLQFLFEYFSETQRNKGNFPGRFSGRQFSNSRSEMNVSTLELGDSALYLCASSFGQGGEKLFFGSGTQLSVL.

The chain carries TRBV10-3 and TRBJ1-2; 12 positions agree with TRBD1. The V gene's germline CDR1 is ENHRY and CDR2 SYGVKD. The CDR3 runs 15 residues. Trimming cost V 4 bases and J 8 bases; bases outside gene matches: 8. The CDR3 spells CAISAEGQGAGGYTF. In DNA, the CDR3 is TGTGCCATCAGTGCGGAGGGACAGGGGGCAGGGGGCTACACCTTC.

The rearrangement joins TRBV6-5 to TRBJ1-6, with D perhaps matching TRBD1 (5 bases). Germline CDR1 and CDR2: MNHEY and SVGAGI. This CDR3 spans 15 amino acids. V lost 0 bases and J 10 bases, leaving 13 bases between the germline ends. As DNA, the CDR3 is TGTGCCAGCAGTTACTCTGGGGGAGGAGGGTCACCCCTCCACTTT. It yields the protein CASSYSGGGGSPLHF.

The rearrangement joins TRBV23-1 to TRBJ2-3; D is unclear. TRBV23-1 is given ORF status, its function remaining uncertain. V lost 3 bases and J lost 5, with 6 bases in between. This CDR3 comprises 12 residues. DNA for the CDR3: TGCGCCAGCAGTCAGACGGGAGATACGCAGTATTTT. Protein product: CASSQTGDTQYF.

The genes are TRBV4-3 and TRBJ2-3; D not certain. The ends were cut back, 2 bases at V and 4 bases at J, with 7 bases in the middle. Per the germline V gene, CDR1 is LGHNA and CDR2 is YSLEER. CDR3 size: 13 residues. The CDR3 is CASSQNHADTQYF. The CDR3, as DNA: TGCGCCAGCAGCCAAAATCATGCAGATACGCAGTATTTT.

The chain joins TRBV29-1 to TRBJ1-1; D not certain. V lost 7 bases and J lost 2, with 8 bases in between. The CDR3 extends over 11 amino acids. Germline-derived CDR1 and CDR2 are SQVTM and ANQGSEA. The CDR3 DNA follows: TGCAGCGCCCAGGAAAACACTGAAGCTTTCTTT. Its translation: CSAQENTEAFF.

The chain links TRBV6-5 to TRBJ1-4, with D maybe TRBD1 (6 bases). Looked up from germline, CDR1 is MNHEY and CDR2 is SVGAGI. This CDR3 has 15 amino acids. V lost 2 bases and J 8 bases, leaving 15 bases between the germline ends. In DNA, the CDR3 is TGTGCCAGCAGTTACGTACAGGGAGTCCGGGAAAAACTGTTTTTT. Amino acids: CASSYVQGVREKLFF.

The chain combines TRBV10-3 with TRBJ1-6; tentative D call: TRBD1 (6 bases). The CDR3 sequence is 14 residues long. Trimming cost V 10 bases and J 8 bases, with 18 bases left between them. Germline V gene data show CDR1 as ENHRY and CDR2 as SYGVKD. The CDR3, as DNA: TGTGCCACCTCACAGGGTGGGACGGATTCACCCCTCCACTTT. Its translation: CATSQGGTDSPLHF.

Written as DNA, the CDR3 is TGTGCCAGCAGCCAAGTACGTTCTGGGACAGGGTGCGAGCAGTACTTC. Translation gives CASSQVRSGTGCEQYF. The V and J genes are TRBV4-2 and TRBJ2-7, with 9 bases aligning to TRBD1. V lost 1 base and J lost 6; bases outside the gene matches: 10. This CDR3 has 16 residues. The germline V gene has CDR1 LGHNA and CDR2 YNFKEQ.

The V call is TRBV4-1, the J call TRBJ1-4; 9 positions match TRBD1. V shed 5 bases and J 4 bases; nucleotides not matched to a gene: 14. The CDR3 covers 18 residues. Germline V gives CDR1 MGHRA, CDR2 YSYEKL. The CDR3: CASSYPGQGSRDNEKLFF. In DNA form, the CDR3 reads TGCGCCAGCAGCTATCCGGGACAGGGTTCGCGGGATAATGAAAAACTGTTTTTT.

The CDR3 protein is CASSLWGRTRNEQFF. For the CDR3, the DNA is TGTGCCAGCAGTTTATGGGGGAGGACTAGAAATGAGCAGTTCTTC. The chain is built from TRBV28 and TRBJ2-1; 7 bases agree with TRBD2. Trimming at V came to 0 bases and at J to 7 bases, leaving 6 bases not matched to a gene. The CDR3 is made up of 15 amino acids. The V gene's germline CDR1 is MDHEN and CDR2 SYDVKM.

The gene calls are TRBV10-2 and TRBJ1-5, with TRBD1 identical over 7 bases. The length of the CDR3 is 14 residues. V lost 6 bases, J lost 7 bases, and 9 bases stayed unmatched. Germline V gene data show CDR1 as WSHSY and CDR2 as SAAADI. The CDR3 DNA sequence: TGCGCCAGCAGCGTTACAGGGGCGGAACAGCCCCAGCATTTT. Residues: CASSVTGAEQPQHF.

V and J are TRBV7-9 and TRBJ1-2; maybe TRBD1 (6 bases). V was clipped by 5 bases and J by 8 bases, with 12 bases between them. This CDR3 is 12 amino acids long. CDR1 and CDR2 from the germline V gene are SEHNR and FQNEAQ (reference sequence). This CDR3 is CASSLGGGGYTF. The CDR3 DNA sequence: TGTGCCAGCAGCCTCGGGGGGGGCGGCTACACCTTC.

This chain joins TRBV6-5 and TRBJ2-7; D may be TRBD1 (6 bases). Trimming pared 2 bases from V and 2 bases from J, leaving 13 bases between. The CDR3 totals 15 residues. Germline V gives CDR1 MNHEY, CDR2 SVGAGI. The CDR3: CASSYAPTGTYEQYF. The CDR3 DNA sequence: TGTGCCAGCAGTTACGCCCCCACAGGGACCTACGAGCAGTACTTC.

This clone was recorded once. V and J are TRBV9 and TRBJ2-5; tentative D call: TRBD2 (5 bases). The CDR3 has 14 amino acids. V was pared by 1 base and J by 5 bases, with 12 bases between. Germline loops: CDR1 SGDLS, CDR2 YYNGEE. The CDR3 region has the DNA TGTGCCAGCAGCGTATCCCCTTCGGGGGAGACCCAGTACTTC. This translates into CASSVSPSGETQYF.

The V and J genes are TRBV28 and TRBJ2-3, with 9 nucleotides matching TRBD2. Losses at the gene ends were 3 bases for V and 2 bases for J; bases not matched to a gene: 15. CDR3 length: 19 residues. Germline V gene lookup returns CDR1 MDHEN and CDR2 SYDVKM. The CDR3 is CASSFSASGKGTYTDTQYF. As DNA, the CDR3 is TGTGCCAGCAGTTTTTCGGCTAGCGGGAAAGGGACCTACACAGATACGCAGTATTTT.

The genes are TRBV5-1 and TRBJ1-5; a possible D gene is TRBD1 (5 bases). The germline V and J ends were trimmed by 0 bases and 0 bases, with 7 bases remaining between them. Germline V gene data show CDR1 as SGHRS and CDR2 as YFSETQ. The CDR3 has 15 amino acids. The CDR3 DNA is TGCGCCAGCAGCTTGGAAGGGGTTAGCAATCAGCCCCAGCATTTT. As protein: CASSLEGVSNQPQHF.

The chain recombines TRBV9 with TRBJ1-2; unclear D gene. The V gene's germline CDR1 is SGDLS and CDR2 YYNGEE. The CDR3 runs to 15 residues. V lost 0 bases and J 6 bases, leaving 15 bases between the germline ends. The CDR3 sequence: CASSVGAYLGDGYTF. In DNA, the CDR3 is TGTGCCAGCAGCGTAGGGGCCTATCTCGGGGATGGCTACACCTTC. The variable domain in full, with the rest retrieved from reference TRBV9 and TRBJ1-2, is DSGVTQTPKHLITATGQRVTLRCSPRSGDLSVYWYQQSLDQGLQFLIQYYNGEERAKGNILERFSAQQFPDLHSELNLSSLELGDSALYFCASSVGAYLGDGYTFGSGTRLTVV.

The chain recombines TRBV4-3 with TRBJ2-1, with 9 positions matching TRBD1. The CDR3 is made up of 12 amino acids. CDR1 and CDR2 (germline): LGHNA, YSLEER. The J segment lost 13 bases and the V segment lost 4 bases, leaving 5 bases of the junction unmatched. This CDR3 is CASSLNRGPQFF. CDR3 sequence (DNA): TGCGCCAGCAGCCTAAACAGGGGGCCCCAGTTCTTC.

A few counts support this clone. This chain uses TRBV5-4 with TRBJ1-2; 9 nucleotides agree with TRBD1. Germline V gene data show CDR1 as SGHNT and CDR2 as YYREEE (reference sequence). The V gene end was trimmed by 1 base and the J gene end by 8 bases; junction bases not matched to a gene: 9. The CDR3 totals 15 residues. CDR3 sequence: CASSLFRTGDRGYTF. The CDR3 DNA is TGTGCCAGCAGCTTGTTTCGGACAGGGGACCGCGGCTACACCTTC.

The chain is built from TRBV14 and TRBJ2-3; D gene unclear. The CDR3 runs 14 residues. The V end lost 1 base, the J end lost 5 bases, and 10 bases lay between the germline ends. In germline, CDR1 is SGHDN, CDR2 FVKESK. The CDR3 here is CASSQGTTGDTQYF. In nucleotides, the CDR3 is TGTGCCAGCAGCCAAGGCACCACTGGAGATACGCAGTATTTT.

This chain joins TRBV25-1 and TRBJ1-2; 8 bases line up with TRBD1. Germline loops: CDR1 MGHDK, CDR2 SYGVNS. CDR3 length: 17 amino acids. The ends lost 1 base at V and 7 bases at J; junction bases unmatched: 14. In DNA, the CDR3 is TGTGCCAGCAGTGAATCATCCACCGGGACAGGAAGTACTGGCTACACCTTC. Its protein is CASSESSTGTGSTGYTF.

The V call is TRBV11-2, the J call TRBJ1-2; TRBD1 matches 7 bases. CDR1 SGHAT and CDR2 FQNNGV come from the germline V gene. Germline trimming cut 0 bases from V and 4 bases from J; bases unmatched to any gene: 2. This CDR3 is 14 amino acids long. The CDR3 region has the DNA TGTGCCAGCAGCTTAGAAGCAGGGGGCTATGGCTACACCTTC. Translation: CASSLEAGGYGYTF.

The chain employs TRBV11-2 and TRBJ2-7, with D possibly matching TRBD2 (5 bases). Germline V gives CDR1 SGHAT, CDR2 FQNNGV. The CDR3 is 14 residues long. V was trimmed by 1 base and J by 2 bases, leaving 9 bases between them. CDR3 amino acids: CASSLGTGTYEQYF. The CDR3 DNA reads TGTGCCAGCAGCTTAGGGACGGGAACCTACGAGCAGTACTTC.